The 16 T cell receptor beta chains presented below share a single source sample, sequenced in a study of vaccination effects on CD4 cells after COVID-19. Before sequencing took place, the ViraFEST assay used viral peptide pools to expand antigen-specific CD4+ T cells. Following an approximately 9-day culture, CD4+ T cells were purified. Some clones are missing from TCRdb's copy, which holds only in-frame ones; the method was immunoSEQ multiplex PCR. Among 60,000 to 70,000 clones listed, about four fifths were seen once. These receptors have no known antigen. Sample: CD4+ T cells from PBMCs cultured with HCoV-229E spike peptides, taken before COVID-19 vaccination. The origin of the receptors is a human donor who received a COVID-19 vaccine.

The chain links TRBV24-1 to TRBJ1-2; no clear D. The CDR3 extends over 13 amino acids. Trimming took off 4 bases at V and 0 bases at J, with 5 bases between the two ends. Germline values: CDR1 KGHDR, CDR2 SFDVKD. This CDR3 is CATSEAANYGYTF. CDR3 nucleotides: TGTGCCACCAGTGAGGCGGCTAACTATGGCTACACCTTC.

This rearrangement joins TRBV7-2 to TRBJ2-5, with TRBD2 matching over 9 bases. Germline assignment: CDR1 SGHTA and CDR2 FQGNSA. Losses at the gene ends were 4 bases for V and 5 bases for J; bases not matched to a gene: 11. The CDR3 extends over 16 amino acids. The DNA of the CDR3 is TGTGCCAGCAGCTCCGGATGGCGGGGGGGTACCGAGACCCAGTACTTC. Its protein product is CASSSGWRGGTETQYF.

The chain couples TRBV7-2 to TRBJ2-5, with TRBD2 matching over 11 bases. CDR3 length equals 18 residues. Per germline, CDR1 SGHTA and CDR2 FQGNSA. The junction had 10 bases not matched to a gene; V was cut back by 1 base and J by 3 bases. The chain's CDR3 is CASSLGGLAGGRKETQYF. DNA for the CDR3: TGTGCCAGCAGCTTAGGGGGGCTAGCGGGGGGTAGGAAAGAGACCCAGTACTTC.

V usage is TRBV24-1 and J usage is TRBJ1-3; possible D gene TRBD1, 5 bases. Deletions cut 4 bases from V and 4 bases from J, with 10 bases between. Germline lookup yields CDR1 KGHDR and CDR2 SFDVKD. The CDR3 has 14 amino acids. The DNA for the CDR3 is TGTGCCACCAGTGAGTCAGGGAGAGGAAACACCATATATTTT. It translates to CATSESGRGNTIYF.

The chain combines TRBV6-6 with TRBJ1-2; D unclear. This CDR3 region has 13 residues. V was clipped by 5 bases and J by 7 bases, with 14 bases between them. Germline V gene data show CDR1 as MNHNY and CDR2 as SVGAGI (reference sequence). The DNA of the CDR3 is TGTGCCAGCAGTAATGGGGTTTCTCGTGGCTACACCTTC. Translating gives CASSNGVSRGYTF.

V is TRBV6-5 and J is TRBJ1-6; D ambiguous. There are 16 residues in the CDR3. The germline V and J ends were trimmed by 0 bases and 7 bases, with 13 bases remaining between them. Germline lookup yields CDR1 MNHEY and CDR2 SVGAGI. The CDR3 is CASSYSQVQLNSPLHF. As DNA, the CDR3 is TGTGCCAGCAGTTACTCGCAGGTACAGCTAAATTCACCCCTCCACTTT.

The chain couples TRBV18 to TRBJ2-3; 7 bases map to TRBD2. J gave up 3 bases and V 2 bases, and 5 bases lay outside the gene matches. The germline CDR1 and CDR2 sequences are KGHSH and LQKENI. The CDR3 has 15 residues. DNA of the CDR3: TGTGCCAGCTCACCAAGAGCGGGGAGAACAGATACGCAGTATTTT. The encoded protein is CASSPRAGRTDTQYF. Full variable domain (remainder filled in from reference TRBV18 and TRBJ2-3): NAGVMQNPRHLVRRRGQEARLRCSPMKGHSHVYWYRQLPEEGLKFMVYLQKENIIDESGMPKERFSAEFPKEGPSILRIQQVVRGDSAAYFCASSPRAGRTDTQYFGPGTRLTVL.

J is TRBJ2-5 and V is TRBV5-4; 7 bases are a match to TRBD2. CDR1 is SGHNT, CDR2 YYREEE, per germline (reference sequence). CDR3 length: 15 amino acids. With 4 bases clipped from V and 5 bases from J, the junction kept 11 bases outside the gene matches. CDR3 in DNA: TGTGCCAGCAGCCTGGAGACTAGCAGGCGGGAGACCCAGTACTTC. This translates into CASSLETSRRETQYF.

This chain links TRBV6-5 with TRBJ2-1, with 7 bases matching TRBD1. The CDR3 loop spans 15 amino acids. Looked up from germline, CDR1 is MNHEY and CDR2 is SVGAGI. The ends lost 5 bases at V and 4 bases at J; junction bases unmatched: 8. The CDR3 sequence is CASSPYRGSYNEQFF. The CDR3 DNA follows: TGTGCCAGCAGTCCCTACAGGGGATCTTACAATGAGCAGTTCTTC.

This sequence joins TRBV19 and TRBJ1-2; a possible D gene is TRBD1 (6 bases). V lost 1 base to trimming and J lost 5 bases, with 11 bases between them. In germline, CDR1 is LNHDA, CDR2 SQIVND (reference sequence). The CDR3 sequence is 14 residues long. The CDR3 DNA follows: TGTGCCAGTAGTATAGTACAGGGCGAATATGGCTACACCTTC. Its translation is CASSIVQGEYGYTF. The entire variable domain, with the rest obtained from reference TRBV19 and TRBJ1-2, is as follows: DGGITQSPKYLFRKEGQNVTLSCEQNLNHDAMYWYRQDPGQGLRLIYYSQIVNDFQKGDIAEGYSVSREKKESFPLTVTSAQKNPTAFYLCASSIVQGEYGYTFGSGTRLTVV.

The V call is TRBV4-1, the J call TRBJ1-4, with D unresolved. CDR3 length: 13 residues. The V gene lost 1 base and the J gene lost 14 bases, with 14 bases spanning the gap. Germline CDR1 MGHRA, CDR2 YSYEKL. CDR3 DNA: TGCGCCAGCAGCCAAGGCGGGAAAAACGACCTGTTTTTT. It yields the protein CASSQGGKNDLFF.

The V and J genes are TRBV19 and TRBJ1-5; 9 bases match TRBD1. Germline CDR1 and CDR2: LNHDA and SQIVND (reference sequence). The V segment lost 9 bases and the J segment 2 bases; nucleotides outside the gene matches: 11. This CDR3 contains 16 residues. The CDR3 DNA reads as TGTGCCAGCAAACGACCACAGGGGGCTGGCAATCAGCCCCAGCATTTT. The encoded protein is CASKRPQGAGNQPQHF. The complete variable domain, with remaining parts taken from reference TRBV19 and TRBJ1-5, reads DGGITQSPKYLFRKEGQNVTLSCEQNLNHDAMYWYRQDPGQGLRLIYYSQIVNDFQKGDIAEGYSVSREKKESFPLTVTSAQKNPTAFYLCASKRPQGAGNQPQHFGDGTRLSIL.

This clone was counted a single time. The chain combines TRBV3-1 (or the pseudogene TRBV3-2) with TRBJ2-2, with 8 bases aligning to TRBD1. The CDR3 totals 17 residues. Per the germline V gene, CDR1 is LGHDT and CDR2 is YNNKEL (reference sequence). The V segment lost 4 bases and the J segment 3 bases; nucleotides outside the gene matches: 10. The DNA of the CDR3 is TGTGCCAGCAGCCCCCCTCGGACAGGGTGGGACACCGGGGAGCTGTTTTTT. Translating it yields CASSPPRTGWDTGELFF.

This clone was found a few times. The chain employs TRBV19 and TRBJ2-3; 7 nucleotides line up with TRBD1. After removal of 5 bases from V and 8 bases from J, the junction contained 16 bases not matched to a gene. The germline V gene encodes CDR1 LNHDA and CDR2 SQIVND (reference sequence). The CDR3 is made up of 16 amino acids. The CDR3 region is CASSPQTGQSIPTQYF. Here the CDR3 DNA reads TGTGCCAGTAGTCCACAAACGGGACAGTCAATTCCTACGCAGTATTTT.

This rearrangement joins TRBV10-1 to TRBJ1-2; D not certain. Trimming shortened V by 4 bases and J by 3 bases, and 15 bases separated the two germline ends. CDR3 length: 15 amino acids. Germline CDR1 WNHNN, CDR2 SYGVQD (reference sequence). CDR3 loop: CASSGGRTWDYGYTF. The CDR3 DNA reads TGCGCCAGCAGTGGAGGAAGAACCTGGGACTATGGCTACACCTTC.

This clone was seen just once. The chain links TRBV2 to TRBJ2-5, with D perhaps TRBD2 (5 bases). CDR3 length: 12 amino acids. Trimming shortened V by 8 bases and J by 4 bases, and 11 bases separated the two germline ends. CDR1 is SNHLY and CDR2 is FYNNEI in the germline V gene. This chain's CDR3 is CASGRHLETQYF. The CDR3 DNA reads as TGTGCCAGCGGGAGACACCTAGAGACCCAGTACTTC.